The source of this T cell receptor beta chain is a study of T cells in Graves' hyperthyroidism and ophthalmopathy. Study-level findings and limits: Blood shared most expanded thyroid clonotypes above 0.001. Model-based prediction identified ophthalmopathy a median 6.5 months prior to its onset.

As regards this clonotype: Its antigen is still unknown.

These patients, aged 18 to 65, had recently diagnosed hyperthyroidism lasting under 2 months. Criteria for exclusion of patients were uncontrolled infection, other autoimmune disease, pregnancy or lactation. Authors of the study amplified TCR beta CDR3 regions from RNA transcripts. Primed by the HTBI set, a first-round RT-PCR was run on the TCR CDR3. TCRdb independently ran MiXCR on the multiplex PCR reads; one entry per CDR3 protein. The sample lists some 250,000 distinct CDR3 sequences, roughly 14% seen once, with roughly 13% in the top ten. This CDR3 has 16 residues. Germline CDR1 is MDHEN and CDR2 is SYDVKM. The ends were cut back, 4 bases at V and 1 base at J, with 11 bases in the middle.

This TCR derives from a woman in her thirties or forties with Graves' hyperthyroidism that later progressed to Graves' ophthalmopathy. The chain carries TRBV28 and TRBJ2-6; possible D gene TRBD1, 6 bases. Sequencing was performed on blood. Written as DNA, the CDR3 is TGTGCCAGCAGTTCCGGACAGATATCTGGGGCCAACGTCCTGACTTTC. Amino acid sequence: CASSSGQISGANVLTF. The whole variable domain, remainder taken from reference TRBV28 and TRBJ2-6, is DVKVTQSSRYLVKRTGEKVFLECVQDMDHENMFWYRQDPGLGLRLIYFSYDVKMKEKGDIPEGYSVSREKKERFSLILESASTNQTSMYLCASSSGQISGANVLTFGAGSRLTVL.